Listed below are T cell receptor beta chains from one sample, sequenced in a study of cytomegalovirus exposure and HLA in healthy donors. TCRdb keeps only in-frame clones here, not all; method: immunoSEQ multiplex PCR. This repertoire shows 180,000 or so clones, around three quarters found once; its top ten account for approximately 2.2%. The sample comprised PBMCs. The receptors shown here come from a woman aged 25 to 45 in good health and CMV-seropositive. The CDR3 runs from the conserved cysteine through the conserved F or W. Each record gives: V gene, CDR3 protein.

V: TRBV6-5
CDR3: CASGGGVNEQFF

V: TRBV27
CDR3: CASFRGTKARYTEAFF

V: TRBV7-2
CDR3: CASSLVGGGTDTQYF

V: TRBV27
CDR3: CASSLLRTGGSNEQYF

V: TRBV29-1
CDR3: CSVDLYPRGQYYEQYF

V: TRBV6-1
CDR3: CASNGRTEAFF

V: TRBV19
CDR3: CASSALWTSGASGETQYF

V: TRBV7-2
CDR3: CASSRGQGVGQPQHF

V: TRBV4-3
CDR3: CASSQGRQGATGELFF

V: TRBV28
CDR3: CASSYSSYEQYF

V: TRBV6-5
CDR3: CASSLQGRDYGYTF

V: TRBV30
CDR3: CAWSATGELFF

V: TRBV2
CDR3: CASSEQGAGVGYTF

V: TRBV18
CDR3: CASSPRVSTEAFF

V: TRBV5-1
CDR3: CASSLASGGYEQYF

V: TRBV5-4
CDR3: CASSYDRGGYTF

V: TRBV5-1
CDR3: CASSWDRGSGANVLTF

V: TRBV7-9
CDR3: CASSVRQDGEKLFF

V: TRBV5-1
CDR3: CASSLVGDPGNTIYF

V: TRBV5-1
CDR3: CASSSTTQSYEQYF

V: TRBV7-9
CDR3: CASSLGLAGGLTDTQYF

V: TRBV19
CDR3: CASKDSLVETEAFF

V: TRBV10-3
CDR3: CAISESRGDSPLHF

V: TRBV6-5
CDR3: CASSYSLPSYEQYF

V: TRBV28
CDR3: CASRLAGEHSYEQYF

V: TRBV27
CDR3: CASRIYGQGFTDTQYF

V: TRBV30
CDR3: CAWGTGDTEAFF

V: TRBV2
CDR3: CASSEWGTGATNEKLFF

V: TRBV2
CDR3: CASSDQVDYGYTF

V: TRBV5-5
CDR3: CASSLVPTTVLDTQYF

V: TRBV7-2
CDR3: CASSVTRSEQFF

V: TRBV7-9
CDR3: CASSLASGLRNTIYF

V: TRBV7-9
CDR3: CASTGGGYTTDTQYF

V: TRBV7-2
CDR3: CASSALAGAGITGELFF

V: TRBV9
CDR3: CASSVRGGAIRGELFF

V: TRBV5-1
CDR3: CASSLGDRTRFYGYTF

V: TRBV4-3
CDR3: CASSPRGESYNEQFF

V: TRBV7-9
CDR3: CASSLLQGSYGYTF

V: TRBV6-1
CDR3: CASSEQGPGNTIYF

V: TRBV27
CDR3: CASSRHQGVLPEAFF

V: TRBV5-4
CDR3: CASSPGTGGLAYTF

V: TRBV4-3
CDR3: CASSQETRLAGPAKNIQYF

V: TRBV7-6
CDR3: CASSPDRPSTNNEQFF

V: TRBV11-2
CDR3: CASSLARGQGNTIYF

V: TRBV19
CDR3: CASSDQGSYNEQFF

V: TRBV6-5
CDR3: CASSLGQGYTGELFF

V: TRBV4-3
CDR3: CASSHDREMNTEAFF

V: TRBV7-2
CDR3: CASLVGGSSYEQYF

V: TRBV6-1
CDR3: CASRLAGQAYEQYF

V: TRBV4-1
CDR3: CASSPVGGLVANEKLFF

V: TRBV2
CDR3: CASRGQGAYNEQFF